This is a list of T cell receptor beta chains from one sample in a study of cytomegalovirus exposure and HLA in healthy donors. Method: immunoSEQ multiplex PCR; TCRdb's copy keeps in-frame clones and lacks some. The sample contains approximately 150,000 clones, roughly 77% of which appear only once. What was sequenced was PBMCs. All receptors come from a middle-aged man in good health and CMV-seronegative. The CDR3 runs from the conserved cysteine through the conserved F or W. Each record gives: clone size, V gene, CDR3 length, J gene, D gene, CDR3 DNA, CDR3 protein. A D gene is named only where the DNA matches it firmly. Expanded clones are given a class, and other clones once, few, many or no size at all.

NA	TRBV2	14	TRBJ1-2	TRBD1	TGTGCCAGCAGTGAACAGGGGGCTAACTATGGCTACACCTTC	CASSEQGANYGYTF
NA	TRBV7-3	14	TRBJ2-1	NA	TGTGCCAGCTCTACGGGGGGCTACTACAATGAGCAGTTCTTC	CASSTGGYYNEQFF
few	TRBV4-2	16	TRBJ2-5	NA	TGTGCCAGCAGCCCCAACCGCAGAGGCGGGCAAGAGACCCAGTACTTC	CASSPNRRGGQETQYF
NA	TRBV25-1	13	TRBJ1-2	NA	TGTGCCAGCAGTGAATATACAGGTGATGGCTACACCTTC	CASSEYTGDGYTF
NA	TRBV18	15	TRBJ1-1	NA	TGTGCCAGCTCACCCATCGACAGGAGTAGCACTGAAGCTTTCTTT	CASSPIDRSSTEAFF
NA	TRBV29-1	14	TRBJ2-1	TRBD2	TGCAGCGCCGTCGGGGGGGCGGGAGGGAATGAGCAGTTCTTC	CSAVGGAGGNEQFF
NA	TRBV19	12	TRBJ1-1	NA	TGTGCCAGTAGTACGTGGGGGGATGAAGCTTTCTTT	CASSTWGDEAFF
NA	TRBV19	11	TRBJ2-7	NA	TGTGCCAGTAGTAACACGTACGAGCAGTACTTC	CASSNTYEQYF
NA	TRBV25-1	12	TRBJ1-2	TRBD1	TGTGCCAGCACCGGACAGGGGGCCGGCTACACCTTC	CASTGQGAGYTF
few	TRBV4-1	15	TRBJ2-5	NA	TGCGCCAGCAGCTTATCAGGCAGGGGTTCTGAGACCCAGTACTTC	CASSLSGRGSETQYF
NA	TRBV2	14	TRBJ2-7	NA	TGTGCCAGCAGTGCTGAGCGGAGCTCCTACGAGCAGTACTTC	CASSAERSSYEQYF
NA	TRBV16	16	TRBJ1-1	TRBD1	TGTGCCAGCAACCTACAGGGGGCAAGGGGAAACACTGAAGCTTTCTTT	CASNLQGARGNTEAFF
NA	TRBV18	15	TRBJ1-4	NA	TGTGCCAGCTCGCGAGGGAGGGATGAATTTGGAAAACTGTTTTTT	CASSRGRDEFGKLFF
NA	TRBV18	14	TRBJ1-6	TRBD1	TGTGCCAGCTCAGGAGGGACAGTTAATTCACCCCTCCACTTT	CASSGGTVNSPLHF
few	TRBV6-6	15	TRBJ1-4	NA	TGTGCCAGCATGGGCCCCGGGGGGACTAATGAAAAACTGTTTTTT	CASMGPGGTNEKLFF
NA	TRBV18	15	TRBJ2-2	NA	TGTGCCAGCTCACCAGATGTAGAGAACACCGGGGAGCTGTTTTTT	CASSPDVENTGELFF
NA	TRBV5-4	17	TRBJ1-6	TRBD1	TGTGCCAGCAGCTTGGGGACAGGGGGCAGGTATAATTCACCCCTCCACTTT	CASSLGTGGRYNSPLHF
NA	TRBV5-1	16	TRBJ2-3	NA	TGCGCCAGCAGCTTTGGTGGACTAACTAGCACAGATACGCAGTATTTT	CASSFGGLTSTDTQYF
NA	TRBV18	14	TRBJ1-1	NA	TGTGCCAGCTCACCTCAACGACAAGACACTGAAGCTTTCTTT	CASSPQRQDTEAFF
NA	TRBV7-2	12	TRBJ2-1	NA	TGTGCCAGCAGCTTAGCGAGGAATGAGCAGTTCTTC	CASSLARNEQFF
NA	TRBV5-1	16	TRBJ2-3	TRBD2	TGCGCCAGCAGCTTCCCCGGGGGGGCTAGCACAGATACGCAGTATTTT	CASSFPGGASTDTQYF
NA	TRBV14	14	TRBJ2-7	NA	TGTGCCAGCAGTCTCCAGATTGGAGGCTACGAGCAGTACTTC	CASSLQIGGYEQYF
NA	TRBV7-9	15	TRBJ1-1	NA	TGTGCCAGCAGCCCGCCAGGGGTTGTGAACACTGAAGCTTTCTTT	CASSPPGVVNTEAFF
few	TRBV5-1	16	TRBJ2-7	NA	TGCGCCAGCAGCTTGGTTCGGCAGGGGTTAACCTCCGAGCAGTACTTC	CASSLVRQGLTSEQYF
NA	TRBV2	17	TRBJ2-5	TRBD2	TGTGCCAGCAGTCCCCTCCCTAGGACTAGCGGGGGGGAGACCCAGTACTTC	CASSPLPRTSGGETQYF
NA	TRBV27	14	TRBJ2-7	TRBD1	TGTGCCAGCAGTTTCTCAGGACAGGGCTACGAGCAGTACTTC	CASSFSGQGYEQYF
NA	TRBV28	17	TRBJ2-3	TRBD2	TGTGCCAGCAGTTTCGGACTAGCGGGGATCCTCACGTATACGCAGTATTTT	CASSFGLAGILTYTQYF
once	TRBV12-5	18	TRBJ1-3	NA	TGTGCTAGTGGTTTTTTTCAGGGCTTCTATTTGGCTGGAAACACCATATATTTT	CASGFFQGFYLAGNTIYF
NA	TRBV5-1	15	TRBJ2-5	TRBD1	TGCGCCAGCCGCGATGTGGGACAGGGGGAAGAGACCCAGTACTTC	CASRDVGQGEETQYF
NA	TRBV5-1	13	TRBJ2-7	NA	TGCGCCAGCCGCGGGACGGCAACCTACGAGCAGTACTTC	CASRGTATYEQYF
NA	TRBV28	14	TRBJ1-2	NA	TGTGCCAGCAGTTACAGGGTAAACAACTATGGCTACACCTTC	CASSYRVNNYGYTF
NA	TRBV4-1	21	TRBJ1-2	TRBD1	TGCGCCAGCAGCCAAGAAATTGGGACAGGGGGTCGGGGCGGTTTTTGGAGGGGCTACACCTTC	CASSQEIGTGGRGGFWRGYTF
NA	TRBV9	19	TRBJ2-1	TRBD2	TGTGCCAGCAGCGCCCGGACTAGCGGGGGGATGAGCTCCTACAATGAGCAGTTCTTC	CASSARTSGGMSSYNEQFF
NA	TRBV5-6	13	TRBJ2-4	NA	TGTGCCAGCAGCCCCGTTGAGGGAAACATTCAGTACTTC	CASSPVEGNIQYF
few	TRBV2	14	TRBJ2-3	NA	TGTGCCAGCAGTTCTACCTACAGGACAGATACGCAGTATTTT	CASSSTYRTDTQYF
NA	TRBV6-5	12	TRBJ1-6	NA	TGTGCCAGCAGTTACTCCAGGGGAGGGCTCCACTTT	CASSYSRGGLHF
NA	TRBV7-8	15	TRBJ2-7	NA	TGTGCCAGCAGCCCACTAGCGACAGGCGACTACGAGCAGTACTTC	CASSPLATGDYEQYF
NA	TRBV6-5	15	TRBJ1-2	TRBD1	TGTGCCAGCAGAATAGAGACAGGGGCTACCTATGGCTACACCTTC	CASRIETGATYGYTF
NA	TRBV27	18	TRBJ1-5	NA	TGTGCCAGCAGTTTAACCGCTGGACTGTCTACACTTAATCAGCCCCAGCATTTT	CASSLTAGLSTLNQPQHF
NA	TRBV5-5	18	TRBJ2-5	TRBD2	TGTGCCAGCAGCTTGAGTAGCGGGGGTGCTCGAGGACAAGAGACCCAGTACTTC	CASSLSSGGARGQETQYF
NA	TRBV7-2	13	TRBJ1-2	NA	TGTGCCAGCAGCGACGGGGGATTCTATGGCTACACCTTC	CASSDGGFYGYTF